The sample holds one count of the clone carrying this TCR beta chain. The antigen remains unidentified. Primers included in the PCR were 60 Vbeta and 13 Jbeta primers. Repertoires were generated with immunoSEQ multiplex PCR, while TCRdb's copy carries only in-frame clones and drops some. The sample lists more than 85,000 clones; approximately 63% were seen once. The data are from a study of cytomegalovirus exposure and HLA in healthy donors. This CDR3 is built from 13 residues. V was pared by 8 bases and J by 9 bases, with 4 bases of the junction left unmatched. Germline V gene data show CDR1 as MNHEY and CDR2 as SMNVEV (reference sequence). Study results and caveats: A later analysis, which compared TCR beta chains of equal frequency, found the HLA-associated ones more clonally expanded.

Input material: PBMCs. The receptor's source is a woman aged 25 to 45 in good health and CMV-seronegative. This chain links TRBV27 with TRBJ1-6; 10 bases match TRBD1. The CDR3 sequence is CASAGTGVSPLHF. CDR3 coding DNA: TGTGCCAGCGCCGGGACAGGGGTTTCACCCCTCCACTTT.